This T cell receptor beta chain was sequenced during a study of blood T cell repertoires in COVID-19. Method: immunoSEQ multiplex PCR; TCRdb's copy keeps in-frame clones and lacks some. This repertoire shows roughly 150,000 clones, 75% to 90% found once; its top ten account for over 4%. Participant age was roughly 18 to 89 years, and participants resided in 20 to 30 US areas. Each participant's cohort was designated according to participant-reported clinical history. A COVID-19 case was met by exposed participants within 2 weeks before study entry. This clone was seen only once. The CDR3 contains 15 residues. With 7 bases removed from V and 2 bases from J, the gap between germline ends came to 16 bases. Germline CDR1 is SGHRS and CDR2 is YFSETQ.

This TCR was recovered from a man aged 70-80 years who had been exposed to COVID-19. What was sequenced was PBMCs or T cells enriched from blood (not recorded which). This chain uses TRBV5-1 with TRBJ2-1; TRBD2 is a possible D gene (6 bases). In DNA form, the CDR3 reads TGCGCCAGCCTGCCCCGGGACTTTACCTACAATGAGCAGTTCTTC. It codes for CASLPRDFTYNEQFF.